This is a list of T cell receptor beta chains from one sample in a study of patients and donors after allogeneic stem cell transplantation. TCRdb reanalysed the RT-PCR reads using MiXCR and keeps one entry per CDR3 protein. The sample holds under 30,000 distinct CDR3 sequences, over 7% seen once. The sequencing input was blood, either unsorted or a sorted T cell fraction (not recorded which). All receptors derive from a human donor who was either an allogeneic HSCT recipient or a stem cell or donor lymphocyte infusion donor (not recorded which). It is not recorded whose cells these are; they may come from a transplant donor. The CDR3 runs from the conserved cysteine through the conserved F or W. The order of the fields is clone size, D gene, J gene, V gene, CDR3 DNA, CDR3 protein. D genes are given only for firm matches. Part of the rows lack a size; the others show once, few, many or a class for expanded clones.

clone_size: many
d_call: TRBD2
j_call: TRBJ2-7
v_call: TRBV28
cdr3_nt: TGTGCCAGCTTCGGGGGGGGTCCCCTAGCGGAAAGCTACGAGCAGTACTTC
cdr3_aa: CASFGGGPLAESYEQYF

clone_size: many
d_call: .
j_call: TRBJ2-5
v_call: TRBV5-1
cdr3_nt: TGCGCCAGCAGCGTAGACGAGGAGACCCAGTACTTC
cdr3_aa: CASSVDEETQYF

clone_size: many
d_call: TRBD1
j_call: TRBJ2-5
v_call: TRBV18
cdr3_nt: TGTGCCAGCTCACTTGAAAGGACAGGAGAGACCCAGTACTTC
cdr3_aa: CASSLERTGETQYF

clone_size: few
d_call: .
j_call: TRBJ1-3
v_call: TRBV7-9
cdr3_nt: TGTGCCAGCAGCCCGCGCCTAGGAGGCGGAAACACCATATATTTT
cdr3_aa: CASSPRLGGGNTIYF

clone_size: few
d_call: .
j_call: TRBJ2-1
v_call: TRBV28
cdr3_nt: TGTGCCAGCAAGAGGCGGGACGGAGAGACCTGGGGATGTGAGCAGTTCTTC
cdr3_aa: CASKRRDGETWGCEQFF

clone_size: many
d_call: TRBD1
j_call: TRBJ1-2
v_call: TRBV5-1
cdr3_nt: TGCGCCAGCAGCTGGGACAGGGCCGTAAACTATGGCTACACCTTC
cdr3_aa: CASSWDRAVNYGYTF

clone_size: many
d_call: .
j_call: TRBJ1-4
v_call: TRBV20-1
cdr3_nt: TGCAGTCCTTGGGCCTTTAATGAAAAACTGTTTTTT
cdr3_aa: CSPWAFNEKLFF

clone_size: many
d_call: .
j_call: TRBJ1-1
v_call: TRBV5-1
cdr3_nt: TGCGCCAGCAGCTTGGGGGCAGGGGCCGGCACTGAAGCTTTCTTT
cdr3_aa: CASSLGAGAGTEAFF

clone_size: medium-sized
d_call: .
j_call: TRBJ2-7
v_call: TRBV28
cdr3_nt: TGTGCCAGCAGTCGTTCCGGGACTCTGTTCGAGCAGTACTTC
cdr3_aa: CASSRSGTLFEQYF

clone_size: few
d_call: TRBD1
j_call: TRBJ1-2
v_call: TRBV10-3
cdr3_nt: TGTGCCATCAGTGGAGGACAGGGGCACTATGGCTACACCTTC
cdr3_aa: CAISGGQGHYGYTF

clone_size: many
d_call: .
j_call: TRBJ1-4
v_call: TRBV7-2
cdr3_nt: TGTGCCAGCAGCCCTCGCAGGGGCGAAAAACTGTTTTTT
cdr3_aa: CASSPRRGEKLFF

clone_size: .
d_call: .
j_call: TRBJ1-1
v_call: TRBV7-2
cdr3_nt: TGTGCCAGCAGCTTCAGTCTATCCACTGAAGCTTTCTTT
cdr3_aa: CASSFSLSTEAFF

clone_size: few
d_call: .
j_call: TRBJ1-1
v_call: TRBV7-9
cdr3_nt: TGTGCCAGCAGCCCCTCTTCCCCTTGGGGCACTGAAGCTTTCTTT
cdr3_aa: CASSPSSPWGTEAFF

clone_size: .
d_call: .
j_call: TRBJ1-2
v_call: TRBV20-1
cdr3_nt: TGCAGTGCAGGGGGATCAGCAAACTATGGCTACACCTTC
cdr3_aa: CSAGGSANYGYTF

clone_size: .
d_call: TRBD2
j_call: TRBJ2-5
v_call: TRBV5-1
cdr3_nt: TGCGCCAGCAGCTTGTCTAGCGGAGCCCAAGAGACCCAGTACTTC
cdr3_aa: CASSLSSGAQETQYF

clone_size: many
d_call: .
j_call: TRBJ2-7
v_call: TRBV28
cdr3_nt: TGTGCCAGCAGTTTATTCAACGAGCAGTACTTC
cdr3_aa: CASSLFNEQYF

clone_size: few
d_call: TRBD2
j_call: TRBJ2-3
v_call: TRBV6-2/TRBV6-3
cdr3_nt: TGTGCCAGCATCCCGGGAGGGACTAGCGGGATTAGCACAGATACGCAGTATTTT
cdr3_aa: CASIPGGTSGISTDTQYF

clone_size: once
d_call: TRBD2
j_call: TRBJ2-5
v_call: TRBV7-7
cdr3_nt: TGTGCCAGCAGCCTGGGACTAGCGGGGCTCCAAGAGACCCAGTACTTC
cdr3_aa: CASSLGLAGLQETQYF

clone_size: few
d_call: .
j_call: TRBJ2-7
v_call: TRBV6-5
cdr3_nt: TGTGCCAGCAGTGATTTCTACGAGCAGTACTTC
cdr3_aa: CASSDFYEQYF

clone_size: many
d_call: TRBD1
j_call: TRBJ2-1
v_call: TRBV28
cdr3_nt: TGTGCCAGCAGTCCCGACCACGGACAGGGCTACAATGAGCAGTTCTTC
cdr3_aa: CASSPDHGQGYNEQFF

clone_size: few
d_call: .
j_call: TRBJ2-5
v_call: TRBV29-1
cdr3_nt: TGCAGCGTTGAAGGGCCCGGCGGGGTGGAGACCCAGTACTTC
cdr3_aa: CSVEGPGGVETQYF

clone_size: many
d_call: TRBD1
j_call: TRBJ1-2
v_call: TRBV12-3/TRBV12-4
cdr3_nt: TGTGCCAGCAGCACAGGGGGCAACTATGGCTACACCTTC
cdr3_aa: CASSTGGNYGYTF

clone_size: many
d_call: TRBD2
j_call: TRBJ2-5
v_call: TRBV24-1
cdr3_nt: TGTGCCACCAGTGCGACTAGCGGGAGTGGGGAGACCCAGTACTTC
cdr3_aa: CATSATSGSGETQYF

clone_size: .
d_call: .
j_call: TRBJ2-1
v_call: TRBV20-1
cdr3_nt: TGCAGTGCTCACCGGGACTTCCACTACAATGAGCAGTTCTTC
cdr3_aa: CSAHRDFHYNEQFF

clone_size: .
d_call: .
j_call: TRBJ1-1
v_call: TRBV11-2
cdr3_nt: TGTGCCAGCAGATTCACAGGGAACACTGAAGCTTTCTTT
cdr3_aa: CASRFTGNTEAFF

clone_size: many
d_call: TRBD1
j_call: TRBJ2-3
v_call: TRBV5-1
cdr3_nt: TGCGCCAGCAGCTCGGGACAGGGGATGGCAGATACGCAGTATTTT
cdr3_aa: CASSSGQGMADTQYF

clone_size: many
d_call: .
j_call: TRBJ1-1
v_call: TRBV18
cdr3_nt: TGTGCCAGCTCACCGGGAAGCACTGAAGCTTTCTTT
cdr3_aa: CASSPGSTEAFF

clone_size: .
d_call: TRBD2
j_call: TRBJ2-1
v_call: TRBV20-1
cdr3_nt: TGCAGTGCTACCCCAATAGCGGGAGACCGGAGCTCCTACAATGAGCAGTTCTTC
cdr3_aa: CSATPIAGDRSSYNEQFF

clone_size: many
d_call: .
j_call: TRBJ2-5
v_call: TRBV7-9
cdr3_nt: TGTGCCAGCAGCTTAGGACAGGTCCAAGAGACCCAGTACTTC
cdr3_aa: CASSLGQVQETQYF

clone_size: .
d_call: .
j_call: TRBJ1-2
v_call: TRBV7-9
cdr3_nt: TGTGCCAGCAGCTTAAGAGGGCTTAACTATGGCTACACCTTC
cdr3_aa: CASSLRGLNYGYTF

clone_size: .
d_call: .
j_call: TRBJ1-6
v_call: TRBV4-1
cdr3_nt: TGCGCCAGCAGCCCCGGGACGCTTAATAATTCACCCCTCCACTTT
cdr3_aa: CASSPGTLNNSPLHF

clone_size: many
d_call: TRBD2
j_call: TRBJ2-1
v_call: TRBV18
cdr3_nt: TGTGCCAGCTCACCTCTAGCGGGAGGAGAGAATGAGCAGTTCTTC
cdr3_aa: CASSPLAGGENEQFF

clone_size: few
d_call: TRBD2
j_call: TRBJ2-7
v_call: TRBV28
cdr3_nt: TGTGCCAGCAGTCCCGGGACTAGCGGGTACGAGCAGTACTTC
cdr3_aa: CASSPGTSGYEQYF

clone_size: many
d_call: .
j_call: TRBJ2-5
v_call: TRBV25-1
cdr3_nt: TGTGCCAGCAGACCGGGCCTAAAAGAGACCCAGTACTTC
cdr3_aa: CASRPGLKETQYF

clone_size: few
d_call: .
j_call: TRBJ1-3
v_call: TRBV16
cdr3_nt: TGTGCCAGCAGCCAATCTGGAAACACCATATATTTT
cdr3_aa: CASSQSGNTIYF

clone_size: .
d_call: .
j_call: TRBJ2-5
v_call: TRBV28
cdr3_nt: TGTGCCAGCAGTTTAAACGGGCCCGAAAAGACCCAGTACTTC
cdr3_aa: CASSLNGPEKTQYF

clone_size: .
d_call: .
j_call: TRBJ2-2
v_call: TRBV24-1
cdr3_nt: TGTGCCACCAGTGATTCCTCTCGGGGCACCGGGGAGCTGTTTTTT
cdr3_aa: CATSDSSRGTGELFF

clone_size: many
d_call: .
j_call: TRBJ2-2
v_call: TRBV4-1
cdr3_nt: TGCGCCAGCAGCCAAGATGCAGCCAGGACGAACACCGGGGAGCTGTTTTTT
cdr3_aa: CASSQDAARTNTGELFF

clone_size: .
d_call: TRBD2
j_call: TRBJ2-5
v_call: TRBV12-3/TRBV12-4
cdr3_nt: TGTGCCAGCAGAAGTAGGACTAGCGGGAGGGCCACGCAAGAGACCCAGTACTTC
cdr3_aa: CASRSRTSGRATQETQYF

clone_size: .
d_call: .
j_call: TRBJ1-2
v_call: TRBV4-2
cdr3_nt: TGTGCCAGCAGCCAAGGGTTTGGCTATGGCTACACCTTC
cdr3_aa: CASSQGFGYGYTF

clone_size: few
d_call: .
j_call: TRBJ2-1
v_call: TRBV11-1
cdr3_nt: TGTGCCAGCAGCTTAGGGGCAAGTCTTTACAATGAGCAGTTCTTC
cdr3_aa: CASSLGASLYNEQFF

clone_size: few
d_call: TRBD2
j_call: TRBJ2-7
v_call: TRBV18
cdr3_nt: TGTGCCAGCTCACCTCCACTAGCGGCCTACGAGCAGTACTTC
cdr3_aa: CASSPPLAAYEQYF

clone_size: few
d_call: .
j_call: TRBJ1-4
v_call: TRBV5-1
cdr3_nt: TGCGCCAGCGCTCCGGGAGGGCCTAATGAAAAACTGTTTTTT
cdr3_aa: CASAPGGPNEKLFF

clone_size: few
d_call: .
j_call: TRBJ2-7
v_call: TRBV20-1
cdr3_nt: TGCAGTGCCCCAGACGGGAGTCTCTCCTACGAGCAGTACTTC
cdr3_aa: CSAPDGSLSYEQYF

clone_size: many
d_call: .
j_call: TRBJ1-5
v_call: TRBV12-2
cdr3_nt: TGTGCAAGTCGCCGCCGGGGGCGGGGCAATCAGCCCCAGCATTTT
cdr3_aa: CASRRRGRGNQPQHF

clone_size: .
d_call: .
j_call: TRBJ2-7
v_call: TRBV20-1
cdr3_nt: TGCAGTGCCACCGTGCGGGCAGGGCCCAAAAATTACGAGCAGTACTTC
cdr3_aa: CSATVRAGPKNYEQYF

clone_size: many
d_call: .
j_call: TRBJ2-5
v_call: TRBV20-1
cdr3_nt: TGCAGTGCTGAGGGAGTCCCGGACAGTACCCGGACCCAGTACTTC
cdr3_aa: CSAEGVPDSTRTQYF

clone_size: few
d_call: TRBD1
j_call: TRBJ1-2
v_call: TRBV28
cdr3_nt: TGTGCCAGCAGTTTACCCAGCCTGGGACAGGGAACCTGG
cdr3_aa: CASSLPSLGQGTW

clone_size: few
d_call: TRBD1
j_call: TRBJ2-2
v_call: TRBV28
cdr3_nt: TGTGCCACGGACAGGGGCCAAAACACCGGGGAGCTGTTTTTT
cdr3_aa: CATDRGQNTGELFF

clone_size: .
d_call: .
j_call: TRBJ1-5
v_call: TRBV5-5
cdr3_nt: TGTGCCAGCAGCTTGTGGACAGATCGAAATCAGCCCCAGCATTTT
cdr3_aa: CASSLWTDRNQPQHF

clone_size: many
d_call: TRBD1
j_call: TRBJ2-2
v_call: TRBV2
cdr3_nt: TGTGCCAGCAGCTGGACAGGGCCGAACACCGGGGAGCTGTTTTTT
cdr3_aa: CASSWTGPNTGELFF

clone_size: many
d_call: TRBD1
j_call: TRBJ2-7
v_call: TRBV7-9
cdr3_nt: TGTGCCAGCGAATCTCCGGGACAGGGGTTTGCATCCTACGAGCAGTACTTC
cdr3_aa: CASESPGQGFASYEQYF

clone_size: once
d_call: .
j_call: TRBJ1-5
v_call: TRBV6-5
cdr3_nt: TGTGCCAGCAGTTACTCGGCGTCAAAGCCCCAGCATTTT
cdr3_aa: CASSYSASKPQHF

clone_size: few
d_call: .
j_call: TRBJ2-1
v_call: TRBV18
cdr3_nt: TGTGCCAGCTCAACGAGTGGGGGGCAATCCTACAATGAGCAGTTCTTC
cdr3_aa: CASSTSGGQSYNEQFF

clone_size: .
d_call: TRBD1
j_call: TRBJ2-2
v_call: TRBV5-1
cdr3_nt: TGCGCCAGCAGCTTACAGGGGGCCTGGGGGGAGCTGTTTTTT
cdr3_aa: CASSLQGAWGELFF

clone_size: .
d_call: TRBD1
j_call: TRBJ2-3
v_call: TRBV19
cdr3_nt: TGTGCCAGTAGTAAACCGGGACAGGGTCTCGATACGCAGTATTTT
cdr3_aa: CASSKPGQGLDTQYF